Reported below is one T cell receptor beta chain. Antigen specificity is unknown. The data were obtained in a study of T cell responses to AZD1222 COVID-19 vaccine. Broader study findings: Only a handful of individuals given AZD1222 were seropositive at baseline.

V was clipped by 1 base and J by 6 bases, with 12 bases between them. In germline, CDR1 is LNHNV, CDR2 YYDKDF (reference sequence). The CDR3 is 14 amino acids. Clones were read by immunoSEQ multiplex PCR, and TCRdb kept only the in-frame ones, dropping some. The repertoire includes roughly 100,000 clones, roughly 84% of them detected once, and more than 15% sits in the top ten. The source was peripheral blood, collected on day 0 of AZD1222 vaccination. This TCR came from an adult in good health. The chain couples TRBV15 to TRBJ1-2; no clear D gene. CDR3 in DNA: TGTGCCACCAGCAGAGTGGGAGGGATAGATGGCTACACCTTC. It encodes CATSRVGGIDGYTF. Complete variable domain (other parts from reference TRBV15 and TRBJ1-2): DAMVIQNPRYQVTQFGKPVTLSCSQTLNHNVMYWYQQKSSQAPKLLFHYYDKDFNNEADTPDNFQSRRPNTSFCFLDIRSPGLGDTAMYLCATSRVGGIDGYTFGSGTRLTVV.